This T cell receptor beta chain came from a study of CD8 T cells in ankylosing spondylitis. This clonotype was seen ten or more times. Its antigen is unidentified. Germline assignment: CDR1 MDHEN and CDR2 SYDVKM. The CDR3 totals 14 residues. Trimming shortened V by 6 bases and J by 2 bases, and 13 bases separated the two germline ends. With molecular barcodes, quantitative 5'-RACE was used to make the TCR beta libraries. MiXCR, run by TCRdb on the 5' RACE reads, gives a single entry per CDR3 protein. The table lists hundreds of thousands of distinct CDR3 sequences, 12% of them singletons. Findings and caveats of the study: The clones that were linked to disease were reported to be significantly enriched in matched synovial fluid samples from ankylosing spondylitis patients. Made up of under 10 highly homologous variants, a TCR beta motif appeared characteristic of ankylosing spondylitis blood.

Sequencing input: blood, either unsorted or a sorted T cell fraction (not recorded which). This chain links TRBV28 with TRBJ1-1; weak D call: TRBD1 (5 bases). The TCR was taken from a male donor with ankylosing spondylitis. The CDR3 here is CASSREFSNTEAFF. The CDR3 DNA reads as TGTGCCAGCAGCAGGGAATTCTCTAACACTGAAGCTTTCTTT. The entire variable domain, with the rest obtained from reference TRBV28 and TRBJ1-1, is as follows: DVKVTQSSRYLVKRTGEKVFLECVQDMDHENMFWYRQDPGLGLRLIYFSYDVKMKEKGDIPEGYSVSREKKERFSLILESASTNQTSMYLCASSREFSNTEAFFGQGTRLTVV.